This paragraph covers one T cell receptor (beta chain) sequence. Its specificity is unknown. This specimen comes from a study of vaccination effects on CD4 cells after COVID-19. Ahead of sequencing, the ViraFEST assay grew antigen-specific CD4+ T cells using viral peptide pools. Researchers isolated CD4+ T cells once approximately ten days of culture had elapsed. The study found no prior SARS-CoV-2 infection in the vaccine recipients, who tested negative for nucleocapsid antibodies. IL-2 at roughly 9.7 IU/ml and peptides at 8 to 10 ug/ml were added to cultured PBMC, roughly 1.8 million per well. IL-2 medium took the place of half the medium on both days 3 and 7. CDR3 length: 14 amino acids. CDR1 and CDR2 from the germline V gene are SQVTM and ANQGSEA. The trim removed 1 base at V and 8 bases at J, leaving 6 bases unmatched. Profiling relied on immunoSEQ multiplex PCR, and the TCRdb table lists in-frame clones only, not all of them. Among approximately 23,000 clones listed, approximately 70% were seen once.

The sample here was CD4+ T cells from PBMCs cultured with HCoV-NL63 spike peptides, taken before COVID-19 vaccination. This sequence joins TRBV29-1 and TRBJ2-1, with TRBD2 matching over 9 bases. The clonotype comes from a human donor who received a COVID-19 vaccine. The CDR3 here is CSVEGREGFDEQFF. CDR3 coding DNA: TGCAGCGTTGAAGGGCGGGAGGGCTTCGATGAGCAGTTCTTC.